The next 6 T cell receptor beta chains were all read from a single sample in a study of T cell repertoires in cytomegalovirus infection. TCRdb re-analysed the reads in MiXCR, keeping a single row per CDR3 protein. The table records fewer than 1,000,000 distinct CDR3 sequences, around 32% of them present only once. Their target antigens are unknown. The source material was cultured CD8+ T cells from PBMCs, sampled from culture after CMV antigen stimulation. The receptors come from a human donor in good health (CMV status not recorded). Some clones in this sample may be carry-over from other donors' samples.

Here the CDR3 reads CASSPLTGVGWETQYF. CDR3 in DNA: TGTGCCAGCAGTCCCCTGACAGGGGTGGGGTGGGAGACCCAGTACTTC. V gene TRBV27 combines with J gene TRBJ2-5; 8 bases agree with TRBD1. Germline CDR1 and CDR2: MNHEY and SMNVEV (reference sequence). V gave up 5 bases and J gave up 5 bases; unmatched junction bases: 13. This CDR3 spans 16 amino acids.

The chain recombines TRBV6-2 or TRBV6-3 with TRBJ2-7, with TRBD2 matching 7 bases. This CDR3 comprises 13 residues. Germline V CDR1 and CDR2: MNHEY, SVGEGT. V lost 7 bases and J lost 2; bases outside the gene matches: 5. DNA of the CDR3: TGTGCCAGCACGTCGGGGGGAGCCTACGAGCAGTACGTC. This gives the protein CASTSGGAYEQYV.

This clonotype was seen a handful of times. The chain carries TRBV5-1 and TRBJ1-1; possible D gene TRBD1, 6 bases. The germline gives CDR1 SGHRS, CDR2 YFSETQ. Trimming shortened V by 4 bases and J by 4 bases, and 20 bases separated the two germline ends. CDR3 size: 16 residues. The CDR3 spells CASSNGVGGRSTEAFF. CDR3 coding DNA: TGCGCCAGCAGCAACGGAGTGGGGGGCCGCAGCACTGAAGCTTTCTTT.

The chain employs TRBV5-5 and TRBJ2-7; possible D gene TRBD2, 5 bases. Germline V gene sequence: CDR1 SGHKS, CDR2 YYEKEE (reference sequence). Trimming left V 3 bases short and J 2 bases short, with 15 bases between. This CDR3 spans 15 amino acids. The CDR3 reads CASSSEGLSTYEQYF. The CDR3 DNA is TGTGCCAGCAGCTCCGAGGGTTTGTCCACCTACGAGCAGTACTTC.

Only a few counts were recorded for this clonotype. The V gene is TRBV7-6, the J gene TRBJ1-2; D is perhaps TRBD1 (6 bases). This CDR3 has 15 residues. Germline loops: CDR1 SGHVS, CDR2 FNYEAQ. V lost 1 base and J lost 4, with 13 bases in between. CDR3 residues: CASSLGGQVPYGYTF. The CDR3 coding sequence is TGTGCCAGCAGCTTAGGGGGGCAGGTACCCTATGGCTACACCTTC.

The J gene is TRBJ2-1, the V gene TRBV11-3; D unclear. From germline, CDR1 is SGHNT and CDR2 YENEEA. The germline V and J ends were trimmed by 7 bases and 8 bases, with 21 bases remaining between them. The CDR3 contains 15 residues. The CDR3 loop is CASTPTEAPYDEQFF. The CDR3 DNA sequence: TGTGCCAGCACCCCGACCGAGGCCCCGTACGATGAGCAGTTCTTC.